This TCR beta chain is from a study of CXCR3-negative and CXCR3-positive naive CD8 T cells (dated by TCRdb to between 2018 and 2021). Broadly, across the study: Roughly 130 million TRB reads were obtained in total, roughly 1.5 +/- 0.3 million reads per library. Data from ten or so donors, pooled across two independent experiments, went into the diversity and physicochemical repertoire analyses. The TRBV-TRBJ cluster analysis covered naive subsets from several donors and memory cells from 3 donors.

What the research found in general, with its limitations: CXCR3 expression partially decreased after cryopreservation, so most assays used freshly isolated PBMCs. Because surface CD5, which is linked to self-reactivity in mice, was comparable between the naive subsets, TCR interaction strength was also inferred from the physicochemical properties of TRB CDR3s. Within the same donor, TRBV-TRBJ usage looked similar between naive CXCR3-negative and CXCR3-positive cells, but memory cells had distinct patterns. TRB CDR3s from CXCR3-positive naive cells showed higher hydrophobicity (lower Kidera factor 4), lower energy, and higher strength and volume indices than CXCR3-negative naive cells. Both naive subsets had comparably high repertoire diversity, while memory CD8+ T cells had much lower repertoire diversity.

In the case of this clonotype: Its antigen specificity is not known.

TCRdb names NextSeq 550 as the instrument used. The Human TCR Profiling Kit (MiLaboratory) was used to prepare UMI-labeled 5' RACE TRB cDNA libraries. The full amount of extracted RNA was used for cDNA synthesis, and the full amount of resulting cDNA was used for PCR amplification. Libraries were prepared in parallel with an identical number of PCR cycles. Per the authors' processing: MIGEC and MiXCR extracted about 48,000 +/- 9,800 unique UMI-labeled TRB cDNA molecules per library, requiring at least two reads per UMI. On average, each library contained about 40,000 +/- 10,000 functional in-frame TRB CDR3 nucleotide clonotypes without stop codons. After downsampling to 5000 UMI-labeled TRB molecules per sample, diversity metrics, including normalized Shannon-Wiener and Chao1, were computed in VDJtools. VDJtools was used to calculate clonotype-size-weighted physicochemical properties of the central five CDR3 residues, namely interaction energy, strength, volume and Kidera factor 4. The reads, reprocessed by TCRdb, yield one row per CDR3 protein sequence and no DNA. The V and J calls follow TCRdb's processing rather than the paper's. The record for this sample contains about 4,700 distinct CDR3 sequences. The ten largest clones capture 2% to 3% of the sample.

The CDR3 goes from the cysteine to the phenylalanine over 12 residues. Only the protein sequence is given. Via the germline V gene (reference sequence), CDR1 is SEHNR and CDR2 FQNEAQ. For each CD8+ T cell subset, flow sorting was done in triplicate, and roughly 330,000 cells per subset went directly into RLT lysis buffer. To exclude memory contaminants, naive CD8+ T cells were stringently defined as CD45RO-CCR7+CD27+CD95-. Standard density gradient centrifugation was used to isolate peripheral blood mononuclear cells from buffy coats. Naive CXCR3-negative and CXCR3-positive CD8+ T cells were flow-sorted on a FACSAria III. Total RNA was extracted from sorted cells with an RNeasy Mini Kit.

The sample was naive CXCR3+ CD8+ T cells from blood. This sample's cell subset or site label indicates: CD45RO-CCR7+CD27+CD95- naive CD8+ T cells expressing CXCR3 (TNR3+). This TCR came from a human donor in good health. Some clones in this sample may be carry-over from other donors' samples. In this chain, TRBV7-9 is recombined with TRBJ2-7; TCRdb's D call, TRBD2, is unchecked because there is no DNA. The CDR3 here reads CASSLRGYEQYF. The CDR3, completed at both ends by the reference TRBV7-9 and TRBJ2-7 genes, gives the full variable domain DTGVSQNPRHKITKRGQNVTFRCDPISEHNRLYWYRQTLGQGPEFLTYFQNEAQLEKSRLLSDRFSAERPKGSFSTLEIQRTEQGDSAMYLCASSLRGYEQYFGPGTRLTVT.